The 14 T cell receptor beta chains in this list originate from one sample, sequenced in a study of blood T cell repertoires in COVID-19 (dated by TCRdb to 2020 to 2021). Libraries came from the immunoSEQ multiplex PCR assay. The source is immuneACCESS, and TCRdb retained only in-frame sequences with V and J called. Part of the clones is not carried over; for the studies checked, unresolved V genes explain less than half of this, and the remainder is unexplained. The sample has about 310,000 clones on record, over 85% of them singletons. The top ten hold roughly a tenth of the sample. The sequenced sample consisted of PBMCs or T cells enriched from blood (not recorded which). These receptors all come from a woman aged 30 to 39 who had recovered from COVID-19.

The rearrangement uses TRBV18 and TRBJ2-1, with D possibly being TRBD1 (6 bases). V was cut by 3 bases and J by 3 bases, with 12 bases left in between. Germline V gives CDR1 KGHSH, CDR2 LQKENI. This CDR3 is built from 15 residues. DNA for the CDR3: TGTGCCAGCTCACCTCTTGAGGACAGCTACAATGAGCAGTTCTTC. Protein: CASSPLEDSYNEQFF. Based on the CDR3 plus reference TRBV18 and TRBJ2-1, the full variable domain is NAGVMQNPRHLVRRRGQEARLRCSPMKGHSHVYWYRQLPEEGLKFMVYLQKENIIDESGMPKERFSAEFPKEGPSILRIQQVVRGDSAAYFCASSPLEDSYNEQFFGPGTRLTVL.

The V and J genes are TRBV29-1 and TRBJ2-1; 14 bases are a match to TRBD2. CDR1 is SQVTM and CDR2 is ANQGSEA in the germline V gene. This CDR3 has 13 residues. Trimming removed 4 bases from V and 9 bases from J; junction bases left unmatched: 2. CDR3 bases: TGCAGCGTTGCGACTAGCGGGAGGGTTGAGCAGTTCTTC. It yields the protein CSVATSGRVEQFF.

The chain carries TRBV9 and TRBJ2-3, with TRBD2 matching over 15 bases. Germline V lookup: CDR1 SGDLS, CDR2 YYNGEE. The V and J ends lost 0 bases and 10 bases, in that order; junction bases with no gene match: 6. The CDR3 extends over 16 amino acids. DNA of the CDR3: TGTGCCAGCAGCGTAGGAGGACTAGCGGGAGGGATGGCGCAGTATTTT. The encoded protein is CASSVGGLAGGMAQYF. Drawing the rest from reference TRBV9 and TRBJ2-3, the complete variable domain is DSGVTQTPKHLITATGQRVTLRCSPRSGDLSVYWYQQSLDQGLQFLIQYYNGEERAKGNILERFSAQQFPDLHSELNLSSLELGDSALYFCASSVGGLAGGMAQYFGPGTRLTVL.

The chain carries TRBV27 and TRBJ2-2; 12 nucleotides line up with TRBD2. J lost 5 bases, V lost 11 bases, and 12 bases had no gene match. Germline V lookup: CDR1 MNHEY, CDR2 SMNVEV (reference sequence). The CDR3 has 16 amino acids. The CDR3 protein is CASTGLAGYRTGELFF. CDR3 sequence (DNA): TGTGCCTCAACCGGACTAGCGGGATATAGAACCGGGGAGCTGTTTTTT.

The chain combines TRBV27 with TRBJ2-5, with D possibly being TRBD1 (5 bases). Between the trimmed V and J ends, which lost 5 bases and 0 bases, there was a span of 16 bases. CDR1 is MNHEY and CDR2 is SMNVEV in the germline V gene (reference sequence). The CDR3 contains 16 residues. The CDR3 here is CASSPSGPAYQETQYF. The DNA of the CDR3 is TGTGCCAGCAGTCCCTCAGGGCCCGCGTACCAAGAGACCCAGTACTTC.

This chain links TRBV29-1 with TRBJ2-1; 12 bases are shared with TRBD1. Trimming removed 8 bases from V and 7 bases from J; junction bases left unmatched: 6. Germline CDR1 and CDR2: SQVTM and ANQGSEA. This CDR3 has 13 residues. CDR3 residues: CSTRDRGRNEQFF. The CDR3 DNA sequence: TGCAGCACAAGGGACAGGGGGCGGAATGAGCAGTTCTTC.

CDR3 residues: CASSLRLAVTDTQYF. Written as DNA, the CDR3 is TGTGCCAGCAGCTTAAGACTAGCGGTCACAGATACGCAGTATTTT. The chain employs TRBV11-2 and TRBJ2-3; TRBD2 aligns across 9 bases. This CDR3 has 15 residues. Germline V lookup: CDR1 SGHAT, CDR2 FQNNGV. V gave up 2 bases and J gave up 2 bases; unmatched junction bases: 2.

V gene TRBV5-1 combines with J gene TRBJ1-4, with 8 bases lining up with TRBD1. V lost 1 base, J lost 6 bases, and 11 bases stayed unmatched. Germline CDR1 is SGHRS and CDR2 is YFSETQ. The CDR3 runs 17 residues. The CDR3 bases are TGCGCCAGCAGCTTGAGAACCTCCCAGGGGGCATATGAAAAACTGTTTTTT. Encoded protein: CASSLRTSQGAYEKLFF.

The rearrangement joins TRBV27 to TRBJ1-1; the D gene is possibly TRBD1 (6 bases). The germline V gene encodes CDR1 MNHEY and CDR2 SMNVEV (reference sequence). Trimming stripped 1 base from V and 10 bases from J, with 13 bases between. There are 13 residues in the CDR3. This chain's CDR3 is CASSLYVGARAFF. The CDR3 DNA sequence: TGTGCCAGCAGTTTATACGTGGGGGCGCGAGCTTTCTTT.

The chain joins TRBV3-1 (or the pseudogene TRBV3-2) to TRBJ2-1; D may be TRBD1 (6 bases). V lost 5 bases to trimming and J lost 0 bases, with 17 bases between them. From germline, CDR1 is LGHDT and CDR2 YNNKEL (reference sequence). There are 17 residues in the CDR3. This CDR3 reads CASSSLQGIFSYNEQFF. In DNA form, the CDR3 reads TGTGCCAGCAGCTCTCTACAGGGAATTTTCTCCTACAATGAGCAGTTCTTC.

V is TRBV4-3 and J is TRBJ2-7, with D perhaps matching TRBD2 (5 bases). There are 20 residues in the CDR3. In germline, CDR1 is LGHNA, CDR2 YSLEER. The germline V and J ends were trimmed by 1 base and 1 base, with 26 bases remaining between them. CDR3 DNA: TGCGCCAGCAGCCAAGTTCTGGGAGATCGGAGCGGCAAGTTTTCCTACGAGCAGTACTTC. Translating gives CASSQVLGDRSGKFSYEQYF.

V gene TRBV5-1 combines with J gene TRBJ2-2, with D possibly being TRBD2 (6 bases). Per germline, CDR1 SGHRS and CDR2 YFSETQ. V was clipped by 3 bases and J by 0 bases, with 15 bases between them. The CDR3 runs 17 residues. The CDR3 region is CASSSGGTSTNTGELFF. CDR3 nucleotide sequence: TGCGCCAGCAGCTCGGGCGGGACTTCAACGAACACCGGGGAGCTGTTTTTT.

The DNA for the CDR3 is TGTGCCAGCAGAGATGGGACTCATGTCGCGAACACCGGGGAGCTGTTTTTT. Its translation is CASRDGTHVANTGELFF. J is TRBJ2-2 and V is TRBV27; possible D gene TRBD2, 6 bases. Deletions cut 6 bases from V and 0 bases from J, with 17 bases between. The CDR3 spans 17 residues. Germline-derived CDR1 and CDR2 are MNHEY and SMNVEV (reference sequence).

CDR3 DNA: TGCGCCAGCAGCTTGGCCAATAGCGAAGGCTACAATGAGCAGTTCTTC. Its translation: CASSLANSEGYNEQFF. The chain uses TRBV5-1 and TRBJ2-1, with D possibly matching TRBD2 (5 bases). The CDR3 loop spans 16 amino acids. Germline V lookup: CDR1 SGHRS, CDR2 YFSETQ. With 0 bases removed from V and 3 bases from J, the gap between germline ends came to 13 bases.